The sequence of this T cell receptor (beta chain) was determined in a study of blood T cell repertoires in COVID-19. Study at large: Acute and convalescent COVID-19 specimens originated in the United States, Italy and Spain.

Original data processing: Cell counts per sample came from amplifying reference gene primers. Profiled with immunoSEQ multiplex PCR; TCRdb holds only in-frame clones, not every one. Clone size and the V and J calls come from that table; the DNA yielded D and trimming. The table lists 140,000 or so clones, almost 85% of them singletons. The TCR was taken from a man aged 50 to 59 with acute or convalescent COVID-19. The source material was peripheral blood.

In nucleotides, the CDR3 is TGTGCCAGCAGCCAAGGAGGACAGGCGCAAGAGACCCAGTACTTC. It translates to CASSQGGQAQETQYF. V usage is TRBV3-1 (or the pseudogene TRBV3-2) and J usage is TRBJ2-5; 7 bases fit TRBD1. The CDR3 contains 15 residues. CDR1 LGHDT and CDR2 YNNKEL come from the germline V gene (reference sequence). Trimming took 1 base from V and 2 from J; bases not matched to a gene: 4.